What follows describes a single T cell receptor beta chain. Its antigen is currently unknown. Deletions cut 2 bases from V and 3 bases from J, with 12 bases between. The CDR3 length is 14 residues. Germline-derived CDR1 and CDR2 are SGHRS and YFSETQ. The data derive from a study of identical twins. Study conclusions and caveats: Out-of-frame TCR alpha sharing observed in monozygotic twins exceeded model estimates.

TCRdb itself ran the 5' RACE reads through MiXCR, one entry per CDR3 protein. The data contain 1.5 million to 2 million distinct CDR3 sequences, around 33% of them seen just once; the ten biggest clones take up 0.25% to 0.3%. The rearrangement links TRBV5-1 to TRBJ2-7; D tentatively reads TRBD1 or TRBD2 (5 bases each). The sequencing input was cord blood. The clonotype comes from a newborn girl in good health. The CDR3 DNA follows: TGCGCCAGCAGCTTCGGGACCCCCAACTACGAGCAGTACTTC. This encodes CASSFGTPNYEQYF. Drawing the rest from reference TRBV5-1 and TRBJ2-7, the complete variable domain is KAGVTQTPRYLIKTRGQQVTLSCSPISGHRSVSWYQQTPGQGLQFLFEYFSETQRNKGNFPGRFSGRQFSNSRSEMNVSTLELGDSALYLCASSFGTPNYEQYFGPGTRLTVT.